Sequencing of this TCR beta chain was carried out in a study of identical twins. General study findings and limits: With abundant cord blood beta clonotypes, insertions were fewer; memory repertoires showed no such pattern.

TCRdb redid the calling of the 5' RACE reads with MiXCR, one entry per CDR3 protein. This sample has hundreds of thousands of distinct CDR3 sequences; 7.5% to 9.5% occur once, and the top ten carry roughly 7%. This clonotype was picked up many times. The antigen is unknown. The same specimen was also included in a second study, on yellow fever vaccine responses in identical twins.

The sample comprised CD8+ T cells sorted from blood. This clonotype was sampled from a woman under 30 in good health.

CDR3 nucleotides: TGTGCCAGCAGCGAACTACCCGGGACAGGGCCCGAAGAGACCCAGTACTTC. Its protein product is CASSELPGTGPEETQYF. J is TRBJ2-5 and V is TRBV7-2, with 9 bases lining up with TRBD1. Germline assignment: CDR1 SGHTA and CDR2 FQGNSA. V shed 5 bases, J shed 3 bases, and the junction held 13 bases outside the gene matches. There are 17 residues in the CDR3.